Given below is one TCR beta chain in context. Sequencing was performed with immunoSEQ multiplex PCR; in TCRdb, only in-frame clones are kept and a portion is missing. The table records about 300,000 clones, 88% of them present only once. This sample is drawn from a study of blood T cell repertoires in COVID-19. Background on the study: There were acute and convalescent COVID-19 samples, and they came from the United States, Italy and Spain. T cells, B-cell-depleted T cells, or PBMCs provided the cDNA or gDNA that served as material.

CDR1 and CDR2 (germline): LNHDA, SQIVND (reference sequence). Trimming left V 6 bases short and J 1 base short, with 12 bases between. The length of the CDR3 is 14 residues. The sample taken for sequencing was peripheral blood. This receptor was obtained from a man between 18 and 35 years old with active or convalescent COVID-19. The chain carries TRBV19 and TRBJ2-5; weak D call: TRBD1 (5 bases). The CDR3 loop is CASSLDITQETQYF. DNA for the CDR3: TGTGCCAGTAGCCTGGACATCACCCAAGAGACCCAGTACTTC.